The sequence of this T cell receptor (beta chain) was determined in a study of CD8+ T cells in alopecia areata. Study-level background: Tofacitinib administration to treated patients was oral, at 5 to 10 mg twice daily.

Treatment denoted: oral pan-JAK inhibitor, 5-10 mg twice daily. cDNA serving as the sequencing template came from extracted, reverse transcribed RNA. The method was immunoSEQ multiplex PCR; TCRdb's version includes in-frame clones alone and lacks a portion of them. The data contain a few hundred thousand clones, under 40% of them seen just once; the ten biggest clones take up 0.4% to 0.55%. The CDR3 has 16 amino acids. Germline V CDR1 and CDR2: MGHRA, YSYEKL. V gave up 6 bases and J gave up 5 bases, with 21 bases separating them. V usage is TRBV4-1 and J usage is TRBJ2-3, with D possibly matching TRBD1 (5 bases). Material: CD4+ T cells sorted from blood, obtained around week 34, from a patient treated with tofacitinib. The receptor was derived from a human donor with alopecia areata. Written as DNA, the CDR3 is TGCGCCAGCAGGAATCCCGGAGTAAAAAGGGGAGATACGCAGTATTTT. Protein sequence: CASRNPGVKRGDTQYF.